The sample holds many counts of the clone carrying this TCR beta chain. Its antigen is not identified. RNA transcripts gave rise to amplified TCR beta CDR3 regions. The HTBI primer set was used in a first-round RT-PCR of the TCR CDR3. TCRdb re-analysed the multiplex PCR reads in MiXCR, keeping a single row per CDR3 protein. This sample has a few hundred thousand distinct CDR3 sequences, with around 20% found just once. The sample is drawn from a study of T cells in Graves' hyperthyroidism and ophthalmopathy. Germline loops: CDR1 MNHEY, CDR2 SVGEGT. Between the trimmed V and J ends, which lost 4 bases and 1 base, there was a span of 23 bases. The CDR3 sequence is 18 residues long. Absence of ophthalmopathy progression within 18 months defined stable Graves' hyperthyroidism. Exclusion of patients followed from uncontrolled infection, other autoimmune disease, pregnancy or lactation. PBMCs came from 8.5 to 10 ml fresh peripheral blood.

Study outcomes and limitations: Blood also contained most expanded thyroid clonotypes above 0.001.

The source of this sequence is a man aged 18 to 30 with Graves' hyperthyroidism. This chain joins TRBV6-2 or TRBV6-3 and TRBJ2-7; D remains unclear. Sequences were obtained from blood. CDR3 residues: CASSSAFIKFRRSYEQYF. The CDR3 coding sequence is TGTGCCAGCAGTTCGGCCTTTATTAAGTTTAGGCGGTCCTACGAGCAGTACTTC.